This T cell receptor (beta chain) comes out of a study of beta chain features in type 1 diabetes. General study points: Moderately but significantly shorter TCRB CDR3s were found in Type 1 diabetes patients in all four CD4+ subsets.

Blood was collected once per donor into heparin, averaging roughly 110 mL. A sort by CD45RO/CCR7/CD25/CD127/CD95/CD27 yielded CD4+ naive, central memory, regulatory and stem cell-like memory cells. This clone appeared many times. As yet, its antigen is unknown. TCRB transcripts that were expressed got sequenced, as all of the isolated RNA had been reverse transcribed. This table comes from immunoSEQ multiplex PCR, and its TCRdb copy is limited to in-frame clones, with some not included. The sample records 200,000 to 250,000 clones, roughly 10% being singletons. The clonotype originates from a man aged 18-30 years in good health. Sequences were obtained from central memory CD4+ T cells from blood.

Written as DNA, the CDR3 is TGCAGCGTGGGGCTGACAGGGGGCACTGAAGCTTTCTTT. This encodes CSVGLTGGTEAFF. The chain carries TRBV29-1 and TRBJ1-1, with 9 bases matching TRBD1. Per germline, CDR1 SQVTM and CDR2 ANQGSEA. The CDR3 consists of 13 residues. V was clipped by 6 bases and J by 4 bases; unmatched bases: 6.